This record looks at one T cell receptor beta chain sequence and its context. Ten or more counts support this clone. Its binding antigen is unknown. No base quality information exists; no much larger clone differs at one position. Receptor libraries were prepared by PCR. Instrument on record: Illumina HiSeq 4000. High-throughput sequencing was used to profile the TCR beta-chain CDR3 region of every patient. The authors' analysis ran thus. CDR3 differences across clinicopathological groups were used to build a classifier for discriminating distant-metastatic papillary thyroid cancer patients. Repertoire diversity was assessed with the Shannon index, and tumor-blood repertoire similarity with the Morisita-Horn index. TCRdb passed the public sequencing reads through fastp at Q25 and MiXCR, retaining productive beta sequences. The V and J calls and clone size come from TCRdb's table, not from the authors' own analysis. This sample gives over 50,000 clones in total; 25% to 35% of them show up just once. 15% of the sample lies in the top ten.

Before undergoing thyroid surgery, none of the patients had been given any kind of treatment. The study retrospectively analysed patient clinical samples collected from the early 2010s to the late 2010s using T-cell receptor beta sequencing. Reading the germline V gene gives CDR1 MDHEN and CDR2 SYDVKM. Germline trimming: 3 bases from V, 6 bases from J; junction bases outside gene matches: 20. The CDR3 starts with the cysteine, ends with the phenylalanine, and has 19 residues. Just CDR3 DNA is preserved here, 57 bases in frame from base 1. The data stem from a study of metastatic and nonmetastatic thyroid tumors (dated by TCRdb to between 2020 and 2021). For context, the study as a whole: For patients with malignant and with benign thyroid disease, the researchers compared repertoires between peripheral blood samples and tumor or nodule tissue samples.

The research as a whole found: In both blood and tumor samples, malignant tumors were reported to have significantly higher TCR beta diversity than benign nodules.

Sequencing input: blood. The receptor comes from a female donor with papillary thyroid cancer or a benign thyroid nodule (not recorded which). Some clones in this sample may be carry-over from other donors' samples. Rearrangement joined TRBV28 to TRBJ2-1, and TRBD2 aligns with 7 junction nucleotides. The CDR3 sequence is CASSLEFAGAIVGGNEQFF. The nucleotides read TGTGCCAGCAGTTTGGAGTTTGCGGGAGCTATAGTGGGGGGCAATGAGCAGTTCTTC.